Shown below are 19 T cell receptor beta chains from a single sample sequenced in a study of radiotherapy plus CTLA-4 blockade in lung cancer. Repertoires were generated with immunoSEQ multiplex PCR, while TCRdb's copy carries only in-frame clones and drops some. The table has 89,000 or so clones, 75% to 90% seen once; the top ten hold about 3.5%. The input for sequencing was peripheral blood, taken from a patient treated with radiotherapy plus ipilimumab. These receptors all come from a human donor with non-small cell lung cancer who had a partial response to radiotherapy plus ipilimumab.

The chain has TRBV29-1 and TRBJ2-7; TRBD1 matches 9 bases. In germline, CDR1 is SQVTM, CDR2 ANQGSEA. The CDR3 loop spans 13 amino acids. J lost 4 bases, V lost 4 bases, and 5 bases had no gene match. The CDR3 sequence: CSVAGTGIYEQYF. CDR3 nucleotides: TGCAGCGTTGCCGGGACAGGGATATACGAGCAGTACTTC.

Notes on this clone: Other DNA sequences from this sample encode an identical CDR3 as well. The chain joins TRBV29-1 to TRBJ1-1; weak D call: TRBD1 (5 bases). This CDR3 comprises 13 residues. In germline, CDR1 is SQVTM, CDR2 ANQGSEA. V lost 1 base and J 1 base, leaving 7 bases between the germline ends. The CDR3 reads CSVEGQGNTEAFF. The CDR3 DNA reads TGCAGCGTTGAAGGCCAGGGGAACACTGAAGCTTTCTTT. Together with reference TRBV29-1 and TRBJ1-1, the CDR3 gives the full variable domain: SAVISQKPSRDICQRGTSLTIQCQVDSQVTMMFWYRQQPGQSLTLIATANQGSEATYESGFVIDKFPISRPNLTFSTLTVSNMSPEDSSIYLCSVEGQGNTEAFFGQGTRLTVV.

The chain recombines TRBV5-4 with TRBJ2-1; 7 nucleotides agree with TRBD2. V was clipped by 10 bases and J by 9 bases; unmatched bases: 10. CDR3 length equals 12 residues. Germline V gene data show CDR1 as SGHNT and CDR2 as YYREEE (reference sequence). This CDR3 reads CAEGRVTGEQFF. The CDR3 nucleotides read TGTGCCGAGGGGAGGGTAACAGGTGAGCAGTTCTTC.

V is TRBV2 and J is TRBJ1-1; D call uncertain. There are 14 residues in the CDR3. Germline assignment: CDR1 SNHLY and CDR2 FYNNEI. Trimming stripped 7 bases from V and 4 bases from J, with 16 bases between. This CDR3 reads CASIPTVGGTEAFF. The DNA of the CDR3 is TGTGCCAGCATCCCGACCGTCGGAGGCACTGAAGCTTTCTTT.

V usage is TRBV11-2 and J usage is TRBJ2-1; D is undetermined. There are 16 residues in the CDR3. V was cut by 5 bases and J by 5 bases, with 19 bases left in between. Germline V gives CDR1 SGHAT, CDR2 FQNNGV. The CDR3 spells CASSNGARSGNNEQFF. CDR3 nucleotide sequence: TGTGCCAGCAGCAACGGTGCGCGGTCCGGCAACAATGAGCAGTTCTTC.

V is TRBV10-1 and J is TRBJ2-2; D possibly corresponds to TRBD1 (6 bases). CDR3 length: 15 amino acids. Germline V gene lookup returns CDR1 WNHNN and CDR2 SYGVQD (reference sequence). V was trimmed by 8 bases and J by 0 bases, leaving 13 bases between them. The CDR3 DNA reads TGCGCCAGCCCCACAGGGCCCCCGAACACCGGGGAGCTGTTTTTT. Translated, it gives CASPTGPPNTGELFF.

This clone has only one observation. V is TRBV27 and J is TRBJ2-5; 7 bases fit TRBD2. From germline, CDR1 is MNHEY and CDR2 SMNVEV (reference sequence). The length of the CDR3 is 16 residues. With 5 bases clipped from V and 5 bases from J, the junction kept 14 bases outside the gene matches. CDR3 region: CASSESLSREVETQYF. The DNA of the CDR3 is TGTGCCAGCAGTGAGTCCTTAAGTCGGGAGGTGGAGACCCAGTACTTC.

The chain joins TRBV5-4 to TRBJ2-2, with 10 bases matching TRBD1. Losses at the gene ends were 3 bases for V and 3 bases for J; bases not matched to a gene: 11. The CDR3 covers 18 residues. Germline V lookup: CDR1 SGHNT, CDR2 YYREEE (reference sequence). The CDR3, as DNA: TGTGCCAGCAGCTCCCCGGGACAGGGGACCTTCCACACCGGGGAGCTGTTTTTT. Amino acids: CASSSPGQGTFHTGELFF.

The rearrangement uses TRBV19 and TRBJ2-1; 13 bases are shared with TRBD2. After removal of 3 bases from V and 14 bases from J, the junction contained 10 bases not matched to a gene. Germline V gene sequence: CDR1 LNHDA, CDR2 SQIVND (reference sequence). The CDR3 contains 15 residues. The CDR3 nucleotides read TGTGCCAGTAGTATTAGGGGTGGTGGGACTAGCGGGAAGTTCTTC. Translation gives CASSIRGGGTSGKFF.

The rearrangement links TRBV28 to TRBJ1-1, with 10 bases matching TRBD1. The CDR3 extends over 15 amino acids. Germline V lookup: CDR1 MDHEN, CDR2 SYDVKM. The V gene end was trimmed by 6 bases and the J gene end by 3 bases; junction bases not matched to a gene: 7. The CDR3 nucleotides are TGTGCCAGCAGAGCACCGGGACAGGGGTACACTGAAGCTTTCTTT. It codes for CASRAPGQGYTEAFF.

This clone appeared a single time. This chain connects TRBV9 to TRBJ2-1; 9 bases align to TRBD2. J gave up 4 bases and V 0 bases, and 8 bases lay outside the gene matches. This CDR3 has 17 amino acids. Germline V gene lookup returns CDR1 SGDLS and CDR2 YYNGEE. The CDR3 sequence is CASSVGGSAGGYNEQFF. CDR3 in DNA: TGTGCCAGCAGCGTAGGCGGTAGCGCGGGAGGGTACAATGAGCAGTTCTTC.

The rearrangement joins TRBV18 to TRBJ1-1; 10 nucleotides align to TRBD1. The CDR3 has 15 residues. J was trimmed by 3 bases and V by 2 bases; bases with no gene match: 3. The germline V gene encodes CDR1 KGHSH and CDR2 LQKENI. CDR3 region: CASSPGDRGDTEAFF. The DNA for the CDR3 is TGTGCCAGCTCACCAGGGGACAGGGGAGACACTGAAGCTTTCTTT. Full variable domain (rest looked up from reference TRBV18 and TRBJ1-1): NAGVMQNPRHLVRRRGQEARLRCSPMKGHSHVYWYRQLPEEGLKFMVYLQKENIIDESGMPKERFSAEFPKEGPSILRIQQVVRGDSAAYFCASSPGDRGDTEAFFGQGTRLTVV.

The chain combines TRBV28 with TRBJ2-1; TRBD1 matches 8 bases. This CDR3 is built from 14 residues. J was trimmed by 7 bases and V by 5 bases; bases with no gene match: 7. Germline CDR1 and CDR2: MDHEN and SYDVKM. The CDR3 region is CASSLRQGWNEQFF. Written as DNA, the CDR3 is TGTGCCAGCAGTCTCAGACAGGGGTGGAATGAGCAGTTCTTC.

This clone was observed once. The chain has TRBV7-2 and TRBJ1-2; a possible D gene is TRBD1 (6 bases). The V gene lost 5 bases and the J gene lost 3 bases, with 16 bases spanning the gap. The CDR3 sequence is 15 residues long. Germline loops: CDR1 SGHTA, CDR2 FQGNSA. The chain's CDR3 is CASSNRGAFDYGYTF. In nucleotides, the CDR3 is TGTGCCAGCAGCAACCGGGGGGCCTTCGACTATGGCTACACCTTC.

This chain uses TRBV4-1 with TRBJ2-1, with 7 bases identical to TRBD1. The germline gives CDR1 MGHRA, CDR2 YSYEKL. Trimming at V came to 1 base and at J to 2 bases, leaving 2 bases not matched to a gene. The CDR3 totals 15 residues. The CDR3 is CASSQGDRPYNEQFF. Written as DNA, the CDR3 is TGCGCCAGCAGCCAAGGGGACAGACCCTACAATGAGCAGTTCTTC.

This chain joins TRBV19 and TRBJ1-5, with D perhaps matching TRBD1 (5 bases). Germline V gene sequence: CDR1 LNHDA, CDR2 SQIVND (reference sequence). The CDR3 runs 14 residues. Trimming took off 6 bases at V and 4 bases at J, with 13 bases between the two ends. In DNA form, the CDR3 reads TGTGCCAGTAGCCTTCGGGGGATAAATCAGCCCCAGCATTTT. Its protein is CASSLRGINQPQHF.

This chain uses TRBV29-1 with TRBJ2-5; 10 bases match TRBD1. The CDR3 runs to 12 residues. V dropped 7 bases and J dropped 3; count of bases not matched to a gene: 2. Per the germline V gene, CDR1 is SQVTM and CDR2 is ANQGSEA. The CDR3 nucleotides read TGCAGCGGGGGGACAGGGGAAGAGACCCAGTACTTC. Residues: CSGGTGEETQYF.

The V call is TRBV19, the J call TRBJ2-4, with a tentative D call TRBD2 (6 bases). V was pared by 5 bases and J by 4 bases, with 12 bases between. Germline V lookup: CDR1 LNHDA, CDR2 SQIVND (reference sequence). The CDR3 loop spans 14 amino acids. CDR3 DNA sequence: TGTGCCAGTAGTTCCCCGGGAGAAAAAAACATTCAGTACTTC. Translating it yields CASSSPGEKNIQYF.

The rearrangement links TRBV4-1 to TRBJ2-6; a weak D match, TRBD2 (8 bases). The CDR3 spans 19 residues. The germline V and J ends were trimmed by 4 bases and 2 bases, with 21 bases remaining between them. CDR1 and CDR2 from the germline V gene are MGHRA and YSYEKL. This chain's CDR3 is CASSPGGSGRLPGANVLTF. The CDR3 DNA is TGCGCCAGCAGCCCAGGGGGGAGCGGGAGACTTCCTGGGGCCAACGTCCTGACTTTC.